This record covers a single TCR beta chain. This clonotype was seen a few times. Its specific antigen is unknown. The sample holds no much larger clone one base away, and base qualities are not on file. The germline V gene gives CDR1 as ENHRY and CDR2 as SYGVKD. Spanning cysteine to phenylalanine, the CDR3 consists of 11 amino acids. The only DNA kept is the CDR3, 33 bases in frame from the first base. Trimming removed 4 bases from V and 7 bases from J, leaving 7 bases between the germline ends. This record belongs to a study of T cell repertoires in cytomegalovirus infection (dated by TCRdb to about 2019). Background on the whole study: Recently identified HLA-C-restricted CMV epitopes, whose presentation resists viral immunomodulation, were targeted by peptide stimulations together with well-studied HLA-B-restricted epitopes. The HLA type of each donor mattered for the analysis, because public TCR beta signatures pointed to carriage of CMV infection along with the matching HLA type. What the authors observed across the whole study: The ex vivo response was dominated by HLA-C-restricted CMV-specific TCR beta clonotypes, which also provided the single most frequent clonotype in two of eight donors. In both this cohort and an independent 352-donor cohort, the cumulative frequency of public TCR beta family members distinguished carriers of CMV infection plus the relevant HLA type.

Explained via the paper, the treatment or condition label denotes: in vitro stimulation with specific CMV peptide epitopes to enrich CMV-specific T cells. Instrument on record: Illumina HiSeq 1500. TCRdb redid the processing of the public reads, applying fastp at Q25 and MiXCR, and retained in-frame beta chains. Under each unique CDR3 protein, matching rows form one entry showing the most common genes and DNA. This sample holds about 570,000 distinct CDR3 sequences; about 39% were observed only once. Over 45% of the sample belongs to the ten largest clones. The source was cultured PBMCs, collected from culture after CMV antigen stimulation. This TCR was recovered from a human donor in good health (CMV status not recorded). Some clones in this sample may be carry-over from other donors' samples. The chain is assembled from TRBV10-3 and TRBJ1-2; matching of 5 bases hints at TRBD1 as the D gene. The CDR3 region reads CAISGTGGYTF. The DNA reads as follows: TGTGCCATCAGTGGTACAGGTGGCTACACCTTC.